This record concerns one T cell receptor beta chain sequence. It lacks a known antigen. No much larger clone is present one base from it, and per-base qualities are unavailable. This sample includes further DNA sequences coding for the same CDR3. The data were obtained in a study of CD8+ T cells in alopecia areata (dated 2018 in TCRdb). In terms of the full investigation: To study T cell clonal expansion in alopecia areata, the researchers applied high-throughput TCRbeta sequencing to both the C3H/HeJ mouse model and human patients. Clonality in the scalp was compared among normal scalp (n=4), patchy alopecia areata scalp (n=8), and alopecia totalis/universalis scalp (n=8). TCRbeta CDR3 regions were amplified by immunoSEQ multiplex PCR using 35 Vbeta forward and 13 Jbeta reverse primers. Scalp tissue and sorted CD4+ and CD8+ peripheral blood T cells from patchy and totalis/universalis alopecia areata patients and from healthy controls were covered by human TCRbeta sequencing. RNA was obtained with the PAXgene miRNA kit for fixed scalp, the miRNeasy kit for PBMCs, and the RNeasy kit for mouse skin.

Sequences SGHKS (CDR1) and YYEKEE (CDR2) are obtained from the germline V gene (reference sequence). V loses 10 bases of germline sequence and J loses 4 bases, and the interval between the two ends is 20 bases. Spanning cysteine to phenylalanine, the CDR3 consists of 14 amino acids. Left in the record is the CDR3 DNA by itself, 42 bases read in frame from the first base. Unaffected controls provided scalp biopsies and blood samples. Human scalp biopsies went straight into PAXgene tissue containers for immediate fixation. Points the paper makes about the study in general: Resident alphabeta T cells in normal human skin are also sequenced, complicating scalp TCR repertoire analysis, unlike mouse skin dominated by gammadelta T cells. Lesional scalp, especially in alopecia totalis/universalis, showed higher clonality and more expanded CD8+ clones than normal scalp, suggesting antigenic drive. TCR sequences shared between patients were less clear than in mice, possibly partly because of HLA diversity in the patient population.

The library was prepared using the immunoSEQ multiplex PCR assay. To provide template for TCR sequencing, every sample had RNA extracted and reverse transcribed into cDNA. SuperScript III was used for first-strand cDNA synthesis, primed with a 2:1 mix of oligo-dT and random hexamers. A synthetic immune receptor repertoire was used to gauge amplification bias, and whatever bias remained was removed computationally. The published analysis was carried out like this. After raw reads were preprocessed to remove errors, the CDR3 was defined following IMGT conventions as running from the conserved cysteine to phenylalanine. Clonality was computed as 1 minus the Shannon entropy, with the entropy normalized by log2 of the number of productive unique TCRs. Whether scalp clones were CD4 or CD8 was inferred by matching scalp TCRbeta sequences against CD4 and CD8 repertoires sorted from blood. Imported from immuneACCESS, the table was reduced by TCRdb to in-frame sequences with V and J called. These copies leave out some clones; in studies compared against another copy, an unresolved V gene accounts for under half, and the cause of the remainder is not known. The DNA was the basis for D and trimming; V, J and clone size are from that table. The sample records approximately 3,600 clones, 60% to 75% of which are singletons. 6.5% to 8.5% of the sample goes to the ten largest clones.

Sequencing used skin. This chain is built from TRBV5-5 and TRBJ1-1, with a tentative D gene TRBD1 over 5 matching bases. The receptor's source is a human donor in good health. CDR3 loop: CASSSGGLGTEAFF. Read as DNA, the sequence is TGTGCCTCATCCTCCGGGGGGTTAGGCACTGAAGCTTTCTTT.